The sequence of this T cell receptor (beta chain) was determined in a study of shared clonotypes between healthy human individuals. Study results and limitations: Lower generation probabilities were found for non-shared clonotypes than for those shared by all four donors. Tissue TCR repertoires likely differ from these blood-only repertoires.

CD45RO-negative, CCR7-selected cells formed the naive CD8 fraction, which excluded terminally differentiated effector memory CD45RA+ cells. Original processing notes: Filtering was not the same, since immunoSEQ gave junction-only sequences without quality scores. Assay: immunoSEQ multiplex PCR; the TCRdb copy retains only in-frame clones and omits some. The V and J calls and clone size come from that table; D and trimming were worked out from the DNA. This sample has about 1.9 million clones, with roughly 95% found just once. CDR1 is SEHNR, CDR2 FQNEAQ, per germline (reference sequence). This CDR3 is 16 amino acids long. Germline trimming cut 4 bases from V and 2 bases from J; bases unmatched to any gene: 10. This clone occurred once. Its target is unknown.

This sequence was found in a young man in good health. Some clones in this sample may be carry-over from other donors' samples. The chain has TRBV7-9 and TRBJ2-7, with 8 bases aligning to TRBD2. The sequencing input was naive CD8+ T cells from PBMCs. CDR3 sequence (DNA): TGTGCCAGCAGCTCACTTAGGACTAGCCCAGCCTACGAGCAGTACTTC. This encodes CASSSLRTSPAYEQYF. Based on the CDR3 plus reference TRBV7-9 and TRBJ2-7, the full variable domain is DTGVSQNPRHKITKRGQNVTFRCDPISEHNRLYWYRQTLGQGPEFLTYFQNEAQLEKSRLLSDRFSAERPKGSFSTLEIQRTEQGDSAMYLCASSSLRTSPAYEQYFGPGTRLTVT.